This T cell receptor beta chain derives from a study of beta chain features in type 1 diabetes. The ends were cut back, 7 bases at V and 1 base at J, with 12 bases in the middle. Germline V CDR1 and CDR2: SNHLY, FYNNEI. The CDR3 extends over 14 amino acids. Without exception, sorted populations had purity beyond 95%. The authors reverse transcribed all of the isolated RNA, so sequencing captured expressed TCRB transcripts. The table came from immunoSEQ multiplex PCR; TCRdb's copy has only in-frame clones and leaves some out. This table has around 320,000 clones, about 15% appearing once. As to this clone: The antigen is unknown.

Broader study findings: Moderate yet significant TCRB CDR3 shortening was seen in Type 1 diabetes patients in all four CD4+ subsets.

This receptor was taken from a man aged 25-45 years in good health. Sequencing used central memory CD4+ T cells from blood. The chain employs TRBV2 and TRBJ2-3, with D perhaps TRBD1 (6 bases). The CDR3 nucleotides are TGTGCCAGCAAGTCCCGACAGGGCACAGATACGCAGTATTTT. The encoded protein is CASKSRQGTDTQYF.